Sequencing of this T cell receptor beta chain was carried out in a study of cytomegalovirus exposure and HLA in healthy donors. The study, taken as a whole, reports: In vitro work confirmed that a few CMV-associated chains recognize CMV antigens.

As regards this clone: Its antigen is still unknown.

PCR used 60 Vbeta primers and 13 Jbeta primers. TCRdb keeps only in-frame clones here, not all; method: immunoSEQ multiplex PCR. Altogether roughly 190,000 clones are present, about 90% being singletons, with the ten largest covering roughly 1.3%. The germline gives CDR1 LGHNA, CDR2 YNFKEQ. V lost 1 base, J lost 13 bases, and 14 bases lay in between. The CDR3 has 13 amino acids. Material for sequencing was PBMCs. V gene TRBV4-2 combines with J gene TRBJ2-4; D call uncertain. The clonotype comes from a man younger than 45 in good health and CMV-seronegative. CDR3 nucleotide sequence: TGTGCCAGCAGCCAAGTTCCTCATGCGGTCCAGTACTTC. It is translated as CASSQVPHAVQYF.